The clone carrying this T cell receptor beta chain has a handful of counts. Its target is unknown. Using its own MiXCR run on the reads, TCRdb lists one record per CDR3 protein. The sample lists approximately 990,000 distinct CDR3 sequences, roughly 31% occurring once. This entry belongs to a study of T cell repertoires in cytomegalovirus infection. The clonotype was recovered from a human donor in good health (CMV status not recorded). Some clones in this sample may be carry-over from other donors' samples. The material sequenced was cultured CD8+ T cells from PBMCs, taken from culture after CMV antigen stimulation.

The CDR3 nucleotides read TGTGCCAGCAGCTTCCCAGGGCTGAGCAATTCACCCCTCCACTTT. This gives the protein CASSFPGLSNSPLHF. J is TRBJ1-6 and V is TRBV7-2; a possible D gene is TRBD1 (5 bases). CDR3 length: 15 residues. The germline gives CDR1 SGHTA, CDR2 FQGNSA. Trimming cost V 3 bases and J 7 bases, with 13 bases left between them.